This TCR beta chain was found in a study of cytomegalovirus exposure and HLA in healthy donors. Overall study results and limits: In a later analysis, approximately 15,000 TCR beta sequences were associated with HLA alleles at 0.05 false discovery rate. In a later analysis, several top co-occurrence clusters appeared linked to parvovirus B19, influenza, CMV and Epstein-Barr virus. Through in vitro validation, three CMV-associated chains were shown to be specific for CMV antigens.

The donors (healthy individuals) were bone marrow donors. Germline CDR1 LGHNA, CDR2 YSLEER. V was clipped by 6 bases and J by 6 bases; unmatched bases: 9. This CDR3 is 14 amino acids long. Note on this clone: The antigen remains unidentified.

Amplification used 60 Vbeta primers and 13 Jbeta primers. Clones were sequenced by immunoSEQ multiplex PCR, and TCRdb holds only the in-frame ones, with some missing. The sample records 100,000 to 150,000 clones, more than 60% being singletons. The clonotype comes from a man under 40 in good health and CMV-seronegative. Material for sequencing was PBMCs. The chain combines TRBV4-3 with TRBJ2-7; 9 positions agree with TRBD1. CDR3 DNA: TGCGCCAGCAGACCTGACAGGGGGGAGGCCGAGCAGTACTTC. This codes for CASRPDRGEAEQYF.